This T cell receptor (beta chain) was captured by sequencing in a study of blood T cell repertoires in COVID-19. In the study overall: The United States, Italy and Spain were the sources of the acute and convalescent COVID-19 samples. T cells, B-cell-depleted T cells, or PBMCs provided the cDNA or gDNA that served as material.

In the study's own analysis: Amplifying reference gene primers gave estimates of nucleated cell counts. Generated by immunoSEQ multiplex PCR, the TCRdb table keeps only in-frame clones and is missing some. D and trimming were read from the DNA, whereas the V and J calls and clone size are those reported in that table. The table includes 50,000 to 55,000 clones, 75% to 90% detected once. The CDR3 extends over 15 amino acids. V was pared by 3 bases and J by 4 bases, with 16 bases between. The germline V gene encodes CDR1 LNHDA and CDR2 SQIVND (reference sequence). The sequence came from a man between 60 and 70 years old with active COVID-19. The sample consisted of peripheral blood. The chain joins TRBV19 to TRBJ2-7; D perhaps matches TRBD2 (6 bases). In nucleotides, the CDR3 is TGTGCCAGTAGTATTAGGACAAGCGGGCAATACGAGCAGTACTTC. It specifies CASSIRTSGQYEQYF.